These T cell receptor beta chains were read from a single sample in a study of T cells and Merkel cell carcinoma outcomes. Method: immunoSEQ multiplex PCR; TCRdb's copy keeps in-frame clones and lacks some. This table has approximately 400 clones, under 90% appearing once. The sample comprised tumor tissue from Merkel cell carcinoma. The receptors were sampled from a human donor with Merkel cell carcinoma. Each CDR3 is given with its conserved first and last residue. D genes are given only for firm matches. For some rows the clone size is stated as once, few or many, or as a class when expanded; others skip it.

J gene,D gene,V gene,clone size,CDR3 DNA,CDR3 protein
TRBJ2-2,-,TRBV18,-,TGTGCCAGCTCAAGGGGAGGCTATACGAACACCGGGGAGCTGTTTTTT,CASSRGGYTNTGELFF
TRBJ1-1,TRBD1,TRBV19,once,TGTGCCAGTAGTATTGGGGACAGCCACAAAGCTTTCTTT,CASSIGDSHKAFF
TRBJ1-3,TRBD1,TRBV7-6,-,TGTGCCAGCAGCCTATCCGGGACAGGGGTCGCTGGAAACACCATATATTTT,CASSLSGTGVAGNTIYF
TRBJ2-5,-,TRBV28,-,TGTGCCAGCAGTCCCCACGTATCCCAAGAGACCCAGTACTTC,CASSPHVSQETQYF
TRBJ2-1,-,TRBV5-4,once,TGTGCCAGCAGCCCGTTCTGGGGGGCGGAATACAATGAGCAGTTCTTC,CASSPFWGAEYNEQFF
TRBJ1-2,TRBD1,TRBV29-1,-,TGCAGCGTCCGGGACAGGGGCCTATTCGGCTACACCTTC,CSVRDRGLFGYTF
TRBJ2-3,TRBD2,TRBV7-2,few,TGTGCCAGCAGCTCGCTAGCGGGGGCCACAGATACGCAGTATTTT,CASSSLAGATDTQYF
TRBJ1-1,TRBD1,TRBV11-2,-,TGTGCCAGCAGCTTACGGGCAGGGGGAGGCACTGAAGCTTTCTTT,CASSLRAGGGTEAFF
TRBJ1-3,-,TRBV4-2,-,TGTGCCAGCAGCCAAGTCAGCAGGGGTGATGGAAACACCATATATTTT,CASSQVSRGDGNTIYF
TRBJ2-1,-,TRBV28,once,TGTGCCAGCAGTCAACAGCTCTATGCGTACAATGAGCAGTTCTTC,CASSQQLYAYNEQFF
TRBJ1-2,-,TRBV2,-,TGTGCCAGCAGTGACGACTTCGGGACTCACCTCAGAACCTTC,CASSDDFGTHLRTF
TRBJ1-4,TRBD1,TRBV27,-,TGTGCCAGCAGGAAAGGGACACAGGGGGGAAATGAAAAACTGTTTTTT,CASRKGTQGGNEKLFF
TRBJ1-3,-,TRBV7-6,once,TGTGCCAGCAGCTTAGGCCAGCGGGGAAACACCATATATTTT,CASSLGQRGNTIYF
TRBJ1-1,-,TRBV14,-,TGTGCCAGCAGCCCGGGACTCGGACTAGTAACTGAAGCTTTCTTT,CASSPGLGLVTEAFF
TRBJ2-5,-,TRBV7-9,-,TGTGCCAGCAGCTTAGTGGGGGCTGGGGAGACCCAGTACTTC,CASSLVGAGETQYF
TRBJ2-1,TRBD2,TRBV27,-,TGTGCCAGCAGTACAGCGGGGGGGCTGATTCGTGAGCAGTTCTTC,CASSTAGGLIREQFF
TRBJ1-5,-,TRBV7-9,-,TGTGCCAGCAGTCCCACAGAATCGGGCAATCAGCCCCAGCATTTT,CASSPTESGNQPQHF
TRBJ2-3,-,TRBV5-6,once,TGTGCCAGCAGCCGGGACCAGGCAGATACGCAGTATTTT,CASSRDQADTQYF
TRBJ1-6,-,TRBV10-2,once,TGCGCCAGCAGTGATCAGGGTAATAATTCACCCCTCCACTTT,CASSDQGNNSPLHF
TRBJ1-1,-,TRBV7-2,-,TGTGCCAGCAGCCAAAACGGGGGACGGAACACTGAAGCTTTCTTT,CASSQNGGRNTEAFF
TRBJ1-2,-,TRBV11-2,-,TGTGCCAGCAGCTTATTGACCGGGGGCCATGGCTACACCTTC,CASSLLTGGHGYTF
TRBJ2-2,-,TRBV9,few,TGTGCCAGCAGCCAAAGCAGGGCCGGGGAGCTGTTTTTT,CASSQSRAGELFF
TRBJ2-2,-,TRBV11-2,-,TGTGCCAGCAGAAAACAGGGCGGCGGGGGCGGGGAGCTGTTTTTT,CASRKQGGGGGELFF
TRBJ1-3,-,TRBV11-3,-,TGTGCCAGCAGCCCACACTCAGGAAACACCATATATTTT,CASSPHSGNTIYF
TRBJ2-3,TRBD1,TRBV7-8,-,TGTGCCAGCAGCTCAGGACAGGGGGCTTTTCAGTATTTT,CASSSGQGAFQYF
TRBJ1-5,-,TRBV7-2,once,TGTGCCAGCAGCCCCGCCCTCGGGGGCAATCAGCCCCAGCATTTT,CASSPALGGNQPQHF
TRBJ1-2,-,TRBV4-1,-,TGCGCCAGCAGCCAATTTTACAGGGAAAAGCGTGGCTACACCTTC,CASSQFYREKRGYTF
TRBJ2-1,TRBD1,TRBV2,few,TGTGCCAGCAATCCGGGAGGAGGGACAGGGAGTTACAATGAGCAGTTCTTC,CASNPGGGTGSYNEQFF
TRBJ2-1,TRBD1,TRBV6-6,-,TGTGCCAGCAGTTCCCTCCCGGGACAGGGGAAGGATGAGCAGTTCTTC,CASSSLPGQGKDEQFF
TRBJ2-2,-,TRBV7-3,-,TGTGCCAGCAGCTCCCAGGGTAACACCGGGGGGCTGTTTTTT,CASSSQGNTGGLFF
TRBJ2-6,TRBD1,TRBV18,-,TGTGCCAGCTCACCTTTAGACAGGGAATCTGGGGCCAACGTCCTGACTTTC,CASSPLDRESGANVLTF
TRBJ1-1,-,TRBV6-5,-,TGTGCCAGCAATCAGGGAGCGCACACTGAAGCTTTCTTT,CASNQGAHTEAFF
TRBJ1-6,-,TRBV28,-,TGTGCCAGCAGTTTACGGGGCACCTATAATTCACCCCTCCACTTT,CASSLRGTYNSPLHF
TRBJ2-1,TRBD2,TRBV28,-,TGTGCCAGCAGTCCTTGGTTAGCGGGGGTAGGTGAGCAGTTCTTC,CASSPWLAGVGEQFF
TRBJ1-5,-,TRBV9,-,TGTGCCAGCAGCGTAGTGGGGAATCAGCCCCAGCATTTT,CASSVVGNQPQHF
TRBJ2-2,-,TRBV5-1,-,TGCGCCAGCAGCTTAAATTTAGAGCTCGGGGAGCTGTTTTTT,CASSLNLELGELFF
TRBJ1-3,TRBD1,TRBV2,-,TGTGCCAGCAGCGCGGGGACAGGTGGAAACACCATATATTTT,CASSAGTGGNTIYF
TRBJ2-1,-,TRBV6-5,-,TGTGCCAGCACTAACGGGAATGAGCAGTTCTTC,CASTNGNEQFF
TRBJ1-5,TRBD1,TRBV18,-,TGTGCCAGCTCATACCGGGACAGTATCCACCTTAGCAATCAGCCCCAGCATTTT,CASSYRDSIHLSNQPQHF
TRBJ2-2,-,TRBV11-2,-,TGTGCCAGCAGCTTACAGAACACCGGGGAGCTGTTTTTT,CASSLQNTGELFF
TRBJ2-1,TRBD2,TRBV4-1,-,TGCGCCAGCAGCCCCCTTGGTGTTAGCGGGGTTAACAATGAGCAGTTCTTC,CASSPLGVSGVNNEQFF
TRBJ2-5,TRBD2,TRBV7-9,-,TGTGCCAGCAGCCCCGGGACTAGCGAGGGAGAGACCCAATACTTC,CASSPGTSEGETQYF
TRBJ1-1,-,TRBV7-9,-,TGTGCCAGCAGCCGCATTTCCTGGACAGCGGTCCCTGAAGCTTTCTTT,CASSRISWTAVPEAFF
TRBJ2-1,-,TRBV11-1,-,TGTGCCAGCAGATTGGGGGGAACCTACAATGAGCAGTTCTTC,CASRLGGTYNEQFF
TRBJ2-4,-,TRBV18,once,TGTGCCAGCTCCCACGACAGGCAACCTAAAAACATTCAGTACTTC,CASSHDRQPKNIQYF
TRBJ1-1,-,TRBV7-9,-,TGTGCCAGCAGCTCCCCCGGCCGGGGCCTGCTATCTGAAGCTTTCTTT,CASSSPGRGLLSEAFF
TRBJ2-2,-,TRBV5-1,-,TGCGCCAGCAGCCCCGGCCTCACCGGGGAGCTGTTTTTT,CASSPGLTGELFF
TRBJ2-3,-,TRBV2,-,TGTGCCAGCAGTGTGCAGCGCACGCAGGAGAGGGATACGCAGTATTTT,CASSVQRTQERDTQYF